The following is a T cell receptor (beta chain) sequence with its context. These data belong to a study of shared clonotypes between healthy human individuals. V was cut by 7 bases and J by 5 bases, with 11 bases left in between. This CDR3 spans 12 amino acids. The V gene's germline CDR1 is MDHEN and CDR2 SYDVKM. Repertoires were generated with immunoSEQ multiplex PCR, while TCRdb's copy carries only in-frame clones and drops some. Found here are some 2.3 million clones, 85% to 95% of them singletons; the top ten hold 0.3% to 0.4%. This chain uses TRBV28 with TRBJ2-5, with D unclear. The material sequenced was naive CD4+ T cells from PBMCs. Subset given: CD45RA+ positively selected. The receptor's source is a man between 18 and 29 years old in good health. Some clones in this sample may be carry-over from other donors' samples. The CDR3 nucleotides read TGTGCCAGCAAAGGCTACCGCGAGACCCAGTACTTC. As protein: CASKGYRETQYF.